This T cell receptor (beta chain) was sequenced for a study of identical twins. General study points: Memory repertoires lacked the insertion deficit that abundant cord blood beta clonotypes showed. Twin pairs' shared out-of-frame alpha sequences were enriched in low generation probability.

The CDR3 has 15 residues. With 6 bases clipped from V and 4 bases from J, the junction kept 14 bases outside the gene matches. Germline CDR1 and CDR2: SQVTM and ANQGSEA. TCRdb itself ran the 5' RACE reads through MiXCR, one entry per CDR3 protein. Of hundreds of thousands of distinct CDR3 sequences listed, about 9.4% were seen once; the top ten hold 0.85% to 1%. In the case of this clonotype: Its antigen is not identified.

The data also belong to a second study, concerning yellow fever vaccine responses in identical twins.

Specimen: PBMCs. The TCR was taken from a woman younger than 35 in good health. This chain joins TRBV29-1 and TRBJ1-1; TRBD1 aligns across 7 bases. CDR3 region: CSVPRADRDGTEAFF. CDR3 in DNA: TGCAGCGTCCCCCGGGCCGACAGGGACGGCACTGAAGCTTTCTTT.